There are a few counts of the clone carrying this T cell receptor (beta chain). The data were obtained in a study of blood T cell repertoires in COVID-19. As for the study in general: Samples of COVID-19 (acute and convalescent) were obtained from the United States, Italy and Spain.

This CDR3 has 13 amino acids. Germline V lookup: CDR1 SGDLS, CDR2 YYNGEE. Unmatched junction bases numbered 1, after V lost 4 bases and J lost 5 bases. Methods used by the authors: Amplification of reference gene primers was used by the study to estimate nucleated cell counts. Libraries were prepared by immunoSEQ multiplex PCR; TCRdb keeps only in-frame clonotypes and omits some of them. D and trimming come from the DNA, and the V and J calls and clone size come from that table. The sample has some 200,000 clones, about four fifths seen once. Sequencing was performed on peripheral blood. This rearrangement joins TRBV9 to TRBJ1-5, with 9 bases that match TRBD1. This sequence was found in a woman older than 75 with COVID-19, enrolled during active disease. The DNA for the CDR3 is TGTGCCAGCAGCCGGACAGGGGATCAGCCCCAGCATTTT. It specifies CASSRTGDQPQHF.